A single sample gave rise to the 12 T cell receptor beta chains below, sequenced in a study of T-cell memory formation after mild COVID-19. TCRdb re-derived calls from the 5' RACE reads in MiXCR, one entry per CDR3 protein. The table lists a few hundred thousand distinct CDR3 sequences, about a sixth of them singletons. The sample consisted of PBMCs or a T cell subset sorted from them (not recorded which). The receptors originated from a man younger than 35 who had mild COVID-19 (a few samples of this study predate the infection). Cell type and time point are not known.

The rearrangement joins TRBV7-9 to TRBJ1-1, with 9 bases matching TRBD1. Per the germline V gene, CDR1 is SEHNR and CDR2 is FQNEAQ (reference sequence). There are 14 residues in the CDR3. V shed 5 bases and J 6 bases; nucleotides not matched to a gene: 7. The CDR3 DNA reads TGTGCCAGCAGCGGGCGGGACAGGGTTTCTGAAGCTTTCTTT. Translating it yields CASSGRDRVSEAFF.

This clonotype was seen only a few times. The chain combines TRBV6-6 with TRBJ2-5; the D call may be TRBD1 or TRBD2 (6 bases each). Germline V CDR1 and CDR2: MNHNY, SVGAGI (reference sequence). V was shortened by 7 bases and J by 5 bases, with 14 bases between the two germline ends. The CDR3 is made up of 13 amino acids. The CDR3 DNA follows: TGTGCCAGCACCCGGGAAGGGGGGGAGACCCAGTACTTC. Amino acid sequence: CASTREGGETQYF.

The V call is TRBV2, the J call TRBJ2-2; 13 nucleotides align to TRBD2. The CDR3 totals 18 residues. CDR1 and CDR2 (germline): SNHLY, FYNNEI. The ends lost 5 bases at V and 5 bases at J; junction bases unmatched: 11. For the CDR3, the DNA is TGTGCCAGCAGTCGCTGGACTAGCGGGGGCCTCCTGACCGGGGAGCTGTTTTTT. This gives the protein CASSRWTSGGLLTGELFF.

The chain employs TRBV10-3 and TRBJ1-5; D remains unclear. The CDR3 is made up of 15 amino acids. Germline CDR1 reads ENHRY; CDR2 reads SYGVKD. V lost 0 bases and J 7 bases, leaving 13 bases between the germline ends. For the CDR3, the DNA is TGTGCCATCAGTGAGTCGAATAAGGAAGGACAGCCCCAGCATTTT. Protein sequence: CAISESNKEGQPQHF.

This clonotype has just a few counts. This sequence joins TRBV12-3 or TRBV12-4 and TRBJ1-2; D is perhaps TRBD1 (5 bases). The CDR3 loop spans 14 amino acids. With 5 bases removed from V and 5 bases from J, the gap between germline ends came to 15 bases. CDR3 DNA: TGTGCCAGCAGTCCGACGGGGGGAGGTTATGGCTACACCTTC. The encoded protein is CASSPTGGGYGYTF.

As regards this clonotype: This may be a read error, as it is one base from a much larger clone. The chain carries TRBV7-9 and TRBJ2-2; D uncertain. Trimming removed 8 bases at V and 6 bases at J, with 4 bases between. The CDR3 contains 10 residues. Per germline, CDR1 SEHNR and CDR2 FQNEAQ (reference sequence). The CDR3 loop is CASGPGELFF. In nucleotides, the CDR3 is TGTGCCAGCGGCCCCGGGGAGCTGTTTTTT.

The chain employs TRBV6-2 or TRBV6-3 and TRBJ1-2, with D unclear. Germline CDR1 reads MNHEY; CDR2 reads SVGEGT. This CDR3 spans 14 amino acids. Trimming stripped 1 base from V and 4 bases from J, with 10 bases between. The CDR3 DNA reads TGTGCCAGCAGTTACTTGGGTTTCTCCTATGGCTACACCTTC. Translating it yields CASSYLGFSYGYTF.

This clonotype was detected many times. This chain links TRBV7-9 with TRBJ2-1, with unresolved D. Per germline, CDR1 SEHNR and CDR2 FQNEAQ (reference sequence). There are 11 residues in the CDR3. V was clipped by 4 bases and J by 9 bases, with 7 bases between them. The CDR3 protein is CASSWGSEQFF. The CDR3 region has the DNA TGTGCCAGCAGCTGGGGTAGTGAGCAGTTCTTC.

This clonotype turned up a few times. The rearrangement links TRBV4-3 to TRBJ1-5; D gene uncertain. CDR1 and CDR2 (germline): LGHNA, YSLEER. Trimming stripped 0 bases from V and 9 bases from J, with 12 bases between. This CDR3 comprises 14 residues. The CDR3 spells CASSQDEGRGPQHF. In DNA form, the CDR3 reads TGCGCCAGCAGCCAAGATGAGGGCCGGGGGCCCCAGCATTTT.

The chain recombines TRBV2 with TRBJ2-1, with 9 bases aligning to TRBD2. Germline V lookup: CDR1 SNHLY, CDR2 FYNNEI. This CDR3 contains 19 residues. Germline trimming cut 0 bases from V and 9 bases from J; bases unmatched to any gene: 18. The CDR3 DNA is TGTGCCAGCAGTGAAGCGCTTTCCAAGCGGGGGGCCCTTGGGGGTGAGCAGTTCTTC. It translates to CASSEALSKRGALGGEQFF.

The chain couples TRBV9 to TRBJ2-1, with D maybe TRBD2 (6 bases). The CDR3 sequence is 14 residues long. With 4 bases removed from V and 6 bases from J, the gap between germline ends came to 14 bases. From germline, CDR1 is SGDLS and CDR2 YYNGEE. The CDR3 DNA follows: TGTGCCAGCAGCCCCTTGGGGGGTAGCAATGAGCAGTTCTTC. The encoded protein is CASSPLGGSNEQFF.

This clonotype was found a few times. V is TRBV5-1 and J is TRBJ1-6; D possibly corresponds to TRBD1 (5 bases). Germline V gene sequence: CDR1 SGHRS, CDR2 YFSETQ. CDR3 size: 13 residues. The ends were cut back, 4 bases at V and 10 bases at J, with 12 bases in the middle. CDR3 residues: CASSRDPGSPLHF. CDR3 nucleotide sequence: TGCGCCAGCAGCAGGGACCCGGGATCACCCCTCCACTTT.